One T cell receptor beta chain is described in this entry. Its antigen is still unknown. A second roughly 6 to 12 cycle PCR used barcoded and J-beta primers. TCRdb used MiXCR to reprocess the 5' RACE reads, holding one entry per CDR3 protein. The sample lists hundreds of thousands of distinct CDR3 sequences; 56% were seen once. The source of the sample is a study of blood T cells in healthy people across ages. The study, taken as a whole, reports: Because donor CMV status was unknown, expanded clonotype changes were possibly confounded.

Every sample had a minimum of 6.5 million PBMCs isolated. Material for sequencing was blood. The TCR comes from a man aged 40-55 years in good health.

The CDR3, as DNA: TGTGCCACCAGTGATTTCGTGGCAGGCCGCACAGATACGCAGTATTTT. This gives the protein CATSDFVAGRTDTQYF. This rearrangement joins TRBV24-1 to TRBJ2-3; D not certain. Germline V lookup: CDR1 KGHDR, CDR2 SFDVKD. With 1 base removed from V and 1 base from J, the gap between germline ends came to 11 bases. The CDR3 totals 16 residues.